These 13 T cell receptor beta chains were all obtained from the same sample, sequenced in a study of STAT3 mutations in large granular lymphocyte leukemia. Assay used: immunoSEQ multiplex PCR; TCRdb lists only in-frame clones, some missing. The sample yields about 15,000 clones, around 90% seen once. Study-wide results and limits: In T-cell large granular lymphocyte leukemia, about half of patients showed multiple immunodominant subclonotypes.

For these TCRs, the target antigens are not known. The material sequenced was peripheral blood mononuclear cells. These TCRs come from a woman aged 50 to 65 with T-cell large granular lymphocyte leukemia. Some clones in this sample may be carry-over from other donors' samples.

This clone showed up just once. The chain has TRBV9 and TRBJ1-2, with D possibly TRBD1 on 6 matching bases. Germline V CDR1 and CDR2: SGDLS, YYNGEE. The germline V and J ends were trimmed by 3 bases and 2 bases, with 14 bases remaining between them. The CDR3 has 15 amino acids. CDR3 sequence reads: CASSDRDTPNYGYTF. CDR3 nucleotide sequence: TGTGCCAGCAGCGACCGGGACACACCCAACTATGGCTACACCTTC.

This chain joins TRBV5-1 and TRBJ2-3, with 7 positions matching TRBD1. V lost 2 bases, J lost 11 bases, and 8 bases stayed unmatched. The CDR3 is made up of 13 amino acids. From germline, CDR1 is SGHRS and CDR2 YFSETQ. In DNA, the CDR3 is TGCGCCAGCAGCTTACAGGGGAACGGTAAGCAGTATTTT. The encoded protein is CASSLQGNGKQYF.

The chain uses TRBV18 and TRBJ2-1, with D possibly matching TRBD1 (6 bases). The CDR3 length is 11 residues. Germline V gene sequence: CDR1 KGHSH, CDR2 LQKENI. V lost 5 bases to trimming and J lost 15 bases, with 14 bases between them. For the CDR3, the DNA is TGTGCCAGCTCAACCGACAGGAAATGGTTCTTC. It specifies CASSTDRKWFF.

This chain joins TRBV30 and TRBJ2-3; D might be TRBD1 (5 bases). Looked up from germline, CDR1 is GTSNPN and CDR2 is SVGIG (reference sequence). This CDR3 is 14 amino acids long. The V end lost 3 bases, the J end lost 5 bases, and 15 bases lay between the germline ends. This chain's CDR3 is CAWSLGARKDTQYF. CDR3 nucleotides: TGTGCCTGGAGCTTAGGGGCCAGAAAAGATACGCAGTATTTT. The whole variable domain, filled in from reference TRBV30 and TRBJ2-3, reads SQTIHQWPATLVQPVGSPLSLECTVEGTSNPNLYWYRQAAGRGLQLLFYSVGIGQISSEVPQNLSASRPQDRQFILSSKKLLLSDSGFYLCAWSLGARKDTQYFGPGTRLTVL.

CDR3 nucleotides: TGTGCCAGCAGTTATACGTACGGCTCCTACGAGCAGTACTTC. Its protein product is CASSYTYGSYEQYF. The chain has TRBV27 and TRBJ2-7; D ambiguous. Trimming shortened V by 4 bases and J by 0 bases, and 10 bases separated the two germline ends. The CDR3 spans 14 residues. From germline, CDR1 is MNHEY and CDR2 SMNVEV (reference sequence).

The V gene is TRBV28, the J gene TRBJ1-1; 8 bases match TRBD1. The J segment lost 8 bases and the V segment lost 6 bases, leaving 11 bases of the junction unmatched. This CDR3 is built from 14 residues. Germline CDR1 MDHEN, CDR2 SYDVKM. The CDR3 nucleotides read TGTGCCAGCAGACGAACTTTAGGACAGGGCGAAGCTTTCTTT. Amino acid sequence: CASRRTLGQGEAFF. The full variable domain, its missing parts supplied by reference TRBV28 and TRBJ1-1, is DVKVTQSSRYLVKRTGEKVFLECVQDMDHENMFWYRQDPGLGLRLIYFSYDVKMKEKGDIPEGYSVSREKKERFSLILESASTNQTSMYLCASRRTLGQGEAFFGQGTRLTVV.

The CDR3 reads CASSLVISDTDTQYF. CDR3 bases: TGTGCCAGCAGCTTGGTTATATCCGACACAGATACGCAGTATTTT. J is TRBJ2-3 and V is TRBV5-5, with D unresolved. Germline CDR1 is SGHKS and CDR2 is YYEKEE (reference sequence). The CDR3 covers 15 residues. With 0 bases removed from V and 2 bases from J, the gap between germline ends came to 10 bases.

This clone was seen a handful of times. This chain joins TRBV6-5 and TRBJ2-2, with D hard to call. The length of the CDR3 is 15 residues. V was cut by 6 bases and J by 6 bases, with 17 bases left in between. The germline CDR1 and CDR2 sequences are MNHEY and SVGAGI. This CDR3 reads CASRQVGAVPGELFF. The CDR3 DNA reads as TGTGCCAGCAGACAAGTTGGCGCTGTCCCCGGGGAGCTGTTTTTT.

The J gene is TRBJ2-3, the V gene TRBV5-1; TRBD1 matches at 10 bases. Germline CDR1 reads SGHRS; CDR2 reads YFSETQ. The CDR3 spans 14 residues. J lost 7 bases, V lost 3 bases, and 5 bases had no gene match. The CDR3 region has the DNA TGCGCCAGCAGCTCCGGGACAGGGGACAATACGCAGTATTTT. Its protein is CASSSGTGDNTQYF.

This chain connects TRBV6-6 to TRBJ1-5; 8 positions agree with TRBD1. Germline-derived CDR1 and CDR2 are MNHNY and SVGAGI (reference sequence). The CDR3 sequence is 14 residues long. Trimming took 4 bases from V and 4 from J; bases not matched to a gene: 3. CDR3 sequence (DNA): TGTGCCAGCAGTTCAAGACAGGGGAATCAGCCCCAGCATTTT. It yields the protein CASSSRQGNQPQHF.

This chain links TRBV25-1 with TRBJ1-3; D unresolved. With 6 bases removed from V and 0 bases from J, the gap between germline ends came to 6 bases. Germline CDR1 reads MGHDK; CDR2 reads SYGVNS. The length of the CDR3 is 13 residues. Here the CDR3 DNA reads TGTGCCAGCAGGGAACCCTCTGGAAACACCATATATTTT. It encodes CASREPSGNTIYF. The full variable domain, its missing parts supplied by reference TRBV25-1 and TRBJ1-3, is EADIYQTPRYLVIGTGKKITLECSQTMGHDKMYWYQQDPGMELHLIHYSYGVNSTEKGDLSSESTVSRIRTEHFPLTLESARPSHTSQYLCASREPSGNTIYFGEGSWLTVV.

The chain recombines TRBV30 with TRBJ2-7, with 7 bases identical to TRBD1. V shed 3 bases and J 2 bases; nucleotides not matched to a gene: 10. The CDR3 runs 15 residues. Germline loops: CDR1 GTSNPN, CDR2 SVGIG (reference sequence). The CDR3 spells CAWRDFRDRAYEQYF. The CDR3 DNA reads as TGTGCCTGGAGGGATTTCCGGGACAGAGCCTACGAGCAGTACTTC.

CDR3 region: CAWRGEWAGANVLTF. In DNA, the CDR3 is TGTGCCTGGAGGGGCGAGTGGGCTGGGGCCAACGTCCTGACTTTC. The chain has TRBV30 and TRBJ2-6; D not resolved. The germline V gene has CDR1 GTSNPN and CDR2 SVGIG (reference sequence). Trimming removed 3 bases at V and 2 bases at J, with 11 bases between. The CDR3 length is 15 residues.